The clone carrying this T cell receptor (beta chain) was detected only a few times. Calling Graves' hyperthyroidism stable meant ophthalmopathy did not progress within 18 months. The hyperthyroidism was newly diagnosed and had lasted under 2 months; the patients were aged 18 to 65. Clinical symptoms, serum thyroxine and TRAb, thyroid ultrasound and orbital computed tomography together formed the diagnostic basis. The sample comes from a study of T cells in Graves' hyperthyroidism and ophthalmopathy. Study-wide background: The initial diagnosis was the point when peripheral blood was collected, ahead of any treatment.

The germline V gene encodes CDR1 MNHEY and CDR2 SMNVEV (reference sequence). Unmatched junction bases numbered 6, after V lost 3 bases and J lost 10 bases. This CDR3 has 13 residues. Authors of the study amplified TCR beta CDR3 regions from RNA transcripts. HTBI primers were used for first-round RT-PCR of the TCR CDR3. TCRdb re-called the multiplex PCR reads through MiXCR, storing one row per CDR3 protein. The table shows fewer than 900,000 distinct CDR3 sequences, with 16% occurring only once. This clonotype was obtained from a man aged 18 to 30 with Graves' hyperthyroidism. V gene TRBV27 combines with J gene TRBJ2-1, with TRBD2 matching 7 bases. The source material was blood. CDR3 nucleotide sequence: TGTGCCAGCAGTTTTGCCCAGACTAGCGAGCAGTTCTTC. It specifies CASSFAQTSEQFF.